This T cell receptor (beta chain) originates from a study of T-cell memory formation after mild COVID-19. The study, taken as a whole, reports: Clones that contracted from day 15 to 85 were balanced CD4/CD8, while later expanders leaned CD4+. Confirmation of SARS-CoV-2 specificity was lacking for second-wave clones peaking day 37.

TCRdb used MiXCR to reprocess the 5' RACE reads, holding one entry per CDR3 protein. The sample gives 250,000 to 350,000 distinct CDR3 sequences, approximately 15% of which show up once; 22% is in the top ten. On this clonotype itself: Its specificity is unknown.

V was pared by 4 bases and J by 4 bases, with 11 bases between. This CDR3 has 13 amino acids. Germline CDR1 and CDR2: WNHNN and SYGVQD (reference sequence). The chain carries TRBV10-1 and TRBJ2-7; D call uncertain. This receptor was obtained from a young man who had mild COVID-19 (a few samples of this study predate the infection). Cell type and time point are not known. Sequenced material: PBMCs or a T cell subset sorted from them (not recorded which). The CDR3 spells CASSVPRAYEQYV. Here the CDR3 DNA reads TGCGCCAGCAGTGTCCCTAGGGCGTACGAGCAGTACGTC.